This T cell receptor beta chain derives from a study of Ad26.COV2.S vaccination and SARS-CoV-2 variants. CDR3 size: 13 residues. Trimming removed 1 base from V and 7 bases from J, with 10 bases in between. Looked up from germline, CDR1 is LNHDA and CDR2 is SQIVND (reference sequence). Stated treatment: 19 received Ad26.COV2.S at low or high dose, single or two shots; a few received placebo; per-sample allocation not given. On day 63 after the first injection, vaccine and placebo recipients gave samples. Sequencing used immunoSEQ multiplex PCR; TCRdb keeps in-frame clones, though not all of them. The data contain about 400,000 clones, about four fifths of them seen just once; the ten biggest clones take up 7.4%.

Sequencing was performed on peripheral blood, taken in a trial of Ad26.COV2.S vaccine versus placebo. This chain joins TRBV19 and TRBJ1-1; D gene unclear. This TCR derives from a person between 18 and 65 years old who received the Ad26.COV2.S COVID-19 vaccine or a placebo. CDR3 region: CASSIVGLNEAFF. DNA for the CDR3: TGTGCCAGTAGTATAGTGGGCCTGAATGAAGCTTTCTTT.